This entry lists 26 T cell receptor beta chains sequenced from one sample in a study of spatial heterogeneity in lung cancer. From the 5' RACE reads, TCRdb called clonotypes with MiXCR, one entry per CDR3 protein. This table has roughly 70,000 distinct CDR3 sequences, less than 9.5% appearing once. The time point here: blood at routine non-recurrence follow-up after resection. Here the sequenced sample was PBMCs, taken at follow-up. The origin of the receptors is a female donor with early-stage non-small cell lung cancer.

The V call is TRBV20-1, the J call TRBJ2-1; TRBD2 matches at 10 bases. CDR1 and CDR2 (germline): DFQATT, SNEGSKA (reference sequence). This CDR3 has 16 residues. V was clipped by 5 bases and J by 4 bases; unmatched bases: 11. For the CDR3, the DNA is TGCAGTGCTGAGAGAGGTCTAGCGGGGGTGTACAATGAGCAGTTCTTC. Protein product: CSAERGLAGVYNEQFF.

In its sample, this clonotype was seen many times. The chain is built from TRBV29-1 and TRBJ2-1, with 8 bases that match TRBD2. The V segment lost 5 bases and the J segment 0 bases; nucleotides outside the gene matches: 6. This CDR3 comprises 15 residues. CDR1 and CDR2 (germline): SQVTM, ANQGSEA. This CDR3 reads CSVPPGLGSYNEQFF. The CDR3 DNA is TGCAGCGTTCCTCCGGGACTAGGCTCCTACAATGAGCAGTTCTTC.

This clonotype was detected ten times or more. The rearrangement uses TRBV5-1 and TRBJ2-5; 10 bases are a match to TRBD2. The ends lost 3 bases at V and 9 bases at J; junction bases unmatched: 14. This CDR3 is 16 amino acids long. Germline V gene sequence: CDR1 SGHRS, CDR2 YFSETQ. CDR3 amino acids: CASSSDALGLALSQYF. The CDR3 coding sequence is TGCGCCAGCAGCTCGGACGCCCTGGGACTAGCGCTTTCCCAGTACTTC.

The rearrangement uses TRBV7-2 and TRBJ2-3, with D perhaps TRBD1 (6 bases). V lost 3 bases to trimming and J lost 6 bases, with 13 bases between them. CDR3 length equals 14 residues. Germline V gives CDR1 SGHTA, CDR2 FQGNSA. The DNA of the CDR3 is TGTGCCAGCAGCTTGGCCCAGGGGCCTGATACGCAGTATTTT. It encodes CASSLAQGPDTQYF.

This clonotype was counted at least ten times. This chain uses TRBV20-1 with TRBJ2-7; 9 bases are shared with TRBD1. The ends lost 5 bases at V and 6 bases at J; junction bases unmatched: 8. Germline CDR1 reads DFQATT; CDR2 reads SNEGSKA (reference sequence). CDR3 size: 13 residues. DNA for the CDR3: TGCAGTGCTCCCTCCGGGACAGGGAGCGAGCAGTACTTC. It encodes CSAPSGTGSEQYF.

This chain joins TRBV12-3 or TRBV12-4 and TRBJ2-1; a possible D gene is TRBD2 (6 bases). Trimming cost V 6 bases and J 3 bases, with 12 bases left between them. This CDR3 region has 14 residues. CDR3 DNA: TGTGCCAGCAGCCCCCGGACTAACTACAATGAGCAGTTCTTC. This gives the protein CASSPRTNYNEQFF.

There are a few counts of this clonotype. This chain joins TRBV5-8 and TRBJ1-2; 10 bases match TRBD1. The CDR3 contains 15 residues. The germline CDR1 and CDR2 sequences are SGHTS and YDEGEE. Losses at the gene ends were 4 bases for V and 4 bases for J; bases not matched to a gene: 7. CDR3 sequence reads: CASSGSTGGFYGYTF. The DNA for the CDR3 is TGTGCCAGCAGCGGTTCGACAGGGGGCTTCTATGGCTACACCTTC.

The table lists this clonotype with many counts. V and J are TRBV5-1 and TRBJ2-7, with 8 bases lining up with TRBD1. The junction had 5 bases not matched to a gene; V was cut back by 3 bases and J by 6 bases. Germline values: CDR1 SGHRS, CDR2 YFSETQ. The CDR3 is made up of 13 amino acids. CDR3 protein: CASSYRTGSEQYF. The CDR3 DNA reads TGCGCCAGCAGCTACAGGACAGGGAGCGAGCAGTACTTC.

There are a few counts of this clonotype. The CDR3 loop reads CASSLGRGGQETQYF. CDR3 DNA sequence: TGTGCCAGCAGCTTGGGCAGGGGTGGTCAAGAGACCCAGTACTTC. The V and J genes are TRBV7-9 and TRBJ2-5, with D tentatively TRBD1 (6 bases). This CDR3 spans 15 amino acids. Trimming left V 3 bases short and J 2 bases short, with 13 bases between. Germline V gene lookup returns CDR1 SEHNR and CDR2 FQNEAQ (reference sequence).

The sample holds a few counts of this clonotype. V and J are TRBV20-1 and TRBJ1-4, with D tentatively TRBD1 (5 bases). V was clipped by 5 bases and J by 4 bases, with 17 bases between them. The germline V gene has CDR1 DFQATT and CDR2 SNEGSKA (reference sequence). The CDR3 runs to 15 residues. This CDR3 is CSASRESGRNEKLFF. The CDR3 DNA reads TGCAGTGCTTCCAGGGAGTCGGGCCGTAATGAAAAACTGTTTTTT.

Worth noting for this clonotype: This may come from a read error, since a much larger clone is one base off. The DNA for the CDR3 is TGTGCCTGGAGCGAGGGACGAACGCCAGTCTCCCTCCTCTTT. Protein: CAWSEGRTPVSLLF. V is TRBV30 and J is TRBJ1-6, with D possibly TRBD1 on 5 matching bases. Germline V gives CDR1 GTSNPN, CDR2 SVGIG (reference sequence). This CDR3 contains 14 residues.

This clonotype was recorded many times. This chain uses TRBV7-2 with TRBJ2-5; D not resolved. Germline assignment: CDR1 SGHTA and CDR2 FQGNSA. Trimming stripped 2 bases from V and 5 bases from J, with 3 bases between. The CDR3 contains 11 residues. As DNA, the CDR3 is TGTGCCAGCAGCTTACACGAGACCCAGTACTTC. Its protein is CASSLHETQYF.

This clonotype has ten or more counts. This chain joins TRBV5-4 and TRBJ2-1; D not certain. Looked up from germline, CDR1 is SGHNT and CDR2 is YYREEE (reference sequence). This CDR3 is built from 15 residues. The V and J ends lost 2 bases and 5 bases respectively, with 14 bases between them. The CDR3 bases are TGTGCCAGCAGCTTCAGTGTAGTTCCCCACAATGAGCAGTTCTTC. Encoded protein: CASSFSVVPHNEQFF.

This clonotype was seen a few times. This chain uses TRBV5-1 with TRBJ2-7; no reliable D call. The V end was cut by 1 base, the J end by 0 bases, with 5 bases between. CDR3 length: 13 residues. The V gene's germline CDR1 is SGHRS and CDR2 YFSETQ. The CDR3 region is CASSLRASYEQYF. For the CDR3, the DNA is TGCGCCAGCAGCTTGAGGGCCTCCTACGAGCAGTACTTC.

V usage is TRBV7-9 and J usage is TRBJ2-7; 10 bases line up with TRBD1. CDR1 and CDR2 (germline): SEHNR, FQNEAQ (reference sequence). The V gene end was trimmed by 2 bases and the J gene end by 6 bases; junction bases not matched to a gene: 4. The CDR3 totals 14 residues. CDR3 coding DNA: TGTGCCAGCAGCTTAAGGGACAGGGGAGCCGAGCAGTACTTC. Its protein product is CASSLRDRGAEQYF.

This chain uses TRBV28 with TRBJ2-7; D is uncertain. The CDR3 loop spans 14 amino acids. CDR1 is MDHEN, CDR2 SYDVKM, per germline. V lost 9 bases and J 1 base, leaving 16 bases between the germline ends. CDR3 in DNA: TGTGCCAGTCATCGACACTTTGGGTCCTACGAGCAGTACTTC. Translating it yields CASHRHFGSYEQYF.

This clonotype was observed many times. CDR3 residues: CASRVAGGKYEQYF. The CDR3 bases are TGTGCCAGCAGGGTAGCGGGAGGGAAGTACGAGCAGTACTTC. The chain has TRBV28 and TRBJ2-7; 11 bases match TRBD2. There are 14 residues in the CDR3. The germline gives CDR1 MDHEN, CDR2 SYDVKM. V trimming: 6 bases; J trimming: 4 bases; junction bases outside the gene matches: 5.

V is TRBV2 and J is TRBJ1-5, with 11 bases identical to TRBD1. This CDR3 has 14 amino acids. Trimming at V came to 6 bases and at J to 7 bases, leaving 5 bases not matched to a gene. Germline V gene lookup returns CDR1 SNHLY and CDR2 FYNNEI. CDR3 protein: CASRLGTGGQPQHF. The CDR3, as DNA: TGTGCCAGCAGACTGGGGACAGGGGGACAGCCCCAGCATTTT. Full variable domain (rest looked up from reference TRBV2 and TRBJ1-5): EPEVTQTPSHQVTQMGQEVILRCVPISNHLYFYWYRQILGQKVEFLVSFYNNEISEKSEIFDDQFSVERPDGSNFTLKIRSTKLEDSAMYFCASRLGTGGQPQHFGDGTRLSIL.

At least ten counts were recorded for this clonotype. This sequence joins TRBV10-3 and TRBJ2-5; 7 bases agree with TRBD1. The CDR3 spans 16 residues. Trimming took 4 bases from V and 3 from J; bases not matched to a gene: 11. CDR1 and CDR2 from the germline V gene are ENHRY and SYGVKD. CDR3 sequence (DNA): TGTGCCATCAGTGTGGCACCGACAGGGCCTAAAGAGACCCAGTACTTC. Translated, it gives CAISVAPTGPKETQYF.

This clonotype was counted only a few times. The V call is TRBV29-1, the J call TRBJ2-3; 16 bases line up with TRBD2. The junction had 12 bases not matched to a gene; V was cut back by 7 bases and J by 5 bases. CDR1 is SQVTM and CDR2 is ANQGSEA in the germline V gene. The CDR3 is made up of 17 amino acids. The CDR3 here is CSAPRGTSGRAIDTQYF. CDR3 bases: TGCAGCGCCCCACGCGGGACTAGCGGGAGGGCCATAGATACGCAGTATTTT.

This clonotype was seen many times. The chain uses TRBV1 and TRBJ2-2; the table's D call, TRBD2, has no DNA check behind it. TRBV1 is a pseudogene. The CDR3 is 13 amino acids. In DNA, the CDR3 is TGCACCAGCAGCCACCGACTAACCGGGGAGCTGTTTTTT. Translation gives CTSSHRLTGELFF.

This clonotype occurred many times. The chain carries TRBV7-3 and TRBJ2-3, with D possibly being TRBD2 (5 bases). V was clipped by 8 bases and J by 1 base, with 13 bases between them. This CDR3 contains 14 residues. Germline V gives CDR1 SGHTA, CDR2 FQGTGA. CDR3 DNA sequence: TGTGCCAGCCAAGAGACTAAGGGCACAGATACGCAGTATTTT. Its translation: CASQETKGTDTQYF.

V gene TRBV10-1 combines with J gene TRBJ1-1; TRBD1 is a possible D gene (6 bases). The CDR3 totals 15 residues. V dropped 5 bases and J dropped 3 bases, with 16 bases sitting between them. Germline V lookup: CDR1 WNHNN, CDR2 SYGVQD (reference sequence). The CDR3, as DNA: TGCGCCAGCAGTCCCGGGGGGGGCCCGCACACTGAAGCTTTCTTT. Amino acid sequence: CASSPGGGPHTEAFF.

At least ten counts were recorded for this clonotype. The DNA of the CDR3 is TGTGCCAGCAGCTCCCAGGAGTCCGGGGAGCTGTTTTTT. As protein: CASSSQESGELFF. The V and J genes are TRBV7-2 and TRBJ2-2, with D hard to call. The CDR3 spans 13 residues. Germline V gene sequence: CDR1 SGHTA, CDR2 FQGNSA. Deletions cut 4 bases from V and 6 bases from J, with 9 bases between.

The chain couples TRBV5-1 to TRBJ1-5, with 9 bases identical to TRBD1. Per germline, CDR1 SGHRS and CDR2 YFSETQ. V shed 3 bases and J 0 bases; nucleotides not matched to a gene: 13. The CDR3 spans 19 residues. Here the CDR3 DNA reads TGCGCCAGCAGCTGGGGGGACAGGGCTCCCTCTCATAGCAATCAGCCCCAGCATTTT. It is translated as CASSWGDRAPSHSNQPQHF.

This clonotype was detected ten times or more. The J gene is TRBJ2-1, the V gene TRBV6-5; the D gene is possibly TRBD2 (6 bases). The CDR3 spans 11 residues. V dropped 6 bases and J dropped 9 bases, with 9 bases sitting between them. Germline-derived CDR1 and CDR2 are MNHEY and SVGAGI. DNA of the CDR3: TGTGCCAGCAGCCCCGGGGGTGAGCAGTTCTTC. The encoded protein is CASSPGGEQFF.